This TCR beta chain was found in a study of shared clonotypes between healthy human individuals. General study results and limits: Expectations were that clonotype sharing among donors would be affected by sequencing depth. Memory subsets had estimated richness that was generally smaller than that of naive subsets.

Assay runs were performed at deep level. Genomic DNA belonging to each subset was distributed in equal measure over several immunoSEQ plates. Using immunoSEQ multiplex PCR, the repertoire was profiled, and TCRdb retains in-frame clones only, with some absent. This table holds hundreds of thousands of clones, roughly 95% found once. The CDR3 loop spans 15 amino acids. Germline CDR1 and CDR2: SGHRS and YFSETQ. Trimming removed 4 bases from V and 1 base from J; junction bases left unmatched: 6. Terminally differentiated effector memory CD45RA+ cells were excluded from the naive CD8 cells, which were CD45RO-negative and positively selected for CCR7. Concerning this clone itself: Its antigen is undetermined.

The receptor was derived from a woman aged 30 to 39 in good health. The sample comprised naive CD8+ T cells sorted from blood. V and J are TRBV5-1 and TRBJ2-5; 8 bases align to TRBD2. The chain's CDR3 is CASSPVLAAQETQYF. CDR3 in DNA: TGCGCCAGCAGCCCCGTACTAGCGGCCCAAGAGACCCAGTACTTC.